This T cell receptor beta chain is from a study of cytomegalovirus exposure and HLA in healthy donors (dated by TCRdb to 2016 to 2017). At the level of the whole study: An earlier analysis of roughly 500 of the donors reported 250 to 300 Gb of sequence data and 100 million to 130 million unique TCR beta sequences from about 200 million T cells. Around 320 gigabases of sequencing data and approximately 85 million unique TCR sequences were included in an early release covering about 620 HLA-typed donors. The genetic ancestry cluster associated with self-reported Caucasian donors included about 84% of the approximately 430 genotyped donors. The study was designed to test whether signatures of past pathogen exposure could be identified by cataloging public T cell receptors. Using immunosequencing, the study profiled T cell repertoires from 666 subjects and related those repertoires to cytomegalovirus serostatus. A separate validation cohort of 100 to 150 different subjects was used in addition to the roughly 670-subject first cohort. To predict cytomegalovirus infection status, the study combined high-throughput TCR immunosequencing, statistical association of individual TCRs with disease status, and machine learning. In a later analysis, previously published TCR beta repertoires from 666 donors were re-analyzed and high-resolution HLA genotyping was added so that TCR occurrence patterns could be studied. Rather than using new phenotypic data, the later analysis identified candidate immune exposures from TCR beta sequences and from how often those sequences occurred across donors. An earlier analysis of roughly 600 of the donors used high-throughput TCR beta sequencing to judge whether each TCR beta V gene segment behaved as functional or pseudogenic. Alongside the repertoire data, information on donor age, sex, ethnicity and CMV serostatus was compiled. A later genetic analysis took genome-wide SNP genotypes for about 65% of the 666 donors and used that subset as a discovery cohort. All discovery cohort repertoires had been generated using a single sequencing platform. HLA typing covered class I and class II loci at four-digit resolution. The number of donors typed differed by locus, with 629-630 for A, B, C, DRB1 and DQB1, roughly 520 for DQA1, about 610 for DPA1, and 472 for DPB1. Roughly 5 DR-DQ haplotypes were handled as single units for association and clustering because linkage in the cohort was strong. Among a few hundred genotyped donors of the cohort, an average of roughly 240,000 unique TCR beta nucleotide sequences were sequenced per donor, around a sixth of them non-productive. General conclusions and limits of the study: The sequencing pipeline was judged likely to have produced a cluster of highly shared sequence variants as a technical artifact. The presence/absence analyses assumed that sequencing depth was roughly uniform across donors, and that assumption may not be true. The authors suggested that the approach could potentially be generalized to other disease states and immunological phenotypes. In both the original and validation cohorts, the classifier was reported to diagnose cytomegalovirus status with high specificity and sensitivity. Most CMV-associated TCR beta chains appeared to be HLA-restricted in a later analysis, and the HLA associations seemed to be driven largely by CMV exposure. V-gene and J-gene trimming of TCR beta chains was associated with a missense DCLRE1C variant in a later genetic analysis, and the association was replicated in an independent cohort. The study gave a list of around 170 TCR beta chains associated with cytomegalovirus. The cohort was sequenced for TCR beta chains only, and without alpha or paired-chain data the features that could be detected were limited. Most TCR sequences were seen in very few donors, while some public TCRs were found in many individuals. The 87-base-pair reads could not distinguish some IMGT-functional V segments, including TRBV6-2 and TRBV6-3, so those segments were excluded. A further reported finding was that TCR beta sequences accurately predicted the HLA-A and HLA-B alleles for most subjects in the first cohort. Strong co-occurrence of HLA alleles, especially DR and DQ, made assigning TCR associations to individual alleles difficult. The earlier analysis of 587 of the donors excluded 15 to 20 rarely observed V segments, including chromosome 9 orphons, because counts were too low. In a later analysis, HLA-associated TCR beta chains showed more clonal expansion and lower generation probabilities than non-associated chains that were equally common. A later analysis reported that several top co-occurrence clusters appeared linked to parvovirus B19, influenza, CMV and Epstein-Barr virus. Linkage disequilibrium might explain the correlated functional status among segregating V segments, but an unknown experimental factor could not be excluded. According to a later genetic analysis, donors in an Asian-associated ancestry cluster had fewer N-insertions in productive TCRs than the approximately 630-donor mean. At a false discovery rate of 0.05, a later analysis linked 16,951 TCR beta sequences to specific HLA alleles. In an earlier analysis of some 500 of the donors, most TCR beta V segments appeared in productive rearrangements about 90% or about 30% of the time, broadly matching IMGT annotations. Three of the identified cytomegalovirus-associated TCR beta chains were confirmed in vitro to be specific for cytomegalovirus antigens. In a later analysis, TCR association rates were found to vary across HLA loci, with the most associated TCRs seen for DRB1 alleles and the fewest for HLA-C alleles. The only immune exposure information available for the cohort was CMV serostatus. Because some donors lacked HLA typing at each locus, the association tests relied only on the typed subset.

The cohort consisted of 600 to 700 healthy bone marrow donors. At the time of sampling, every cohort member was nominally healthy, though immune exposures that went unrecorded were likely present. The donor was CMV seronegative and was included in the group of about 400 seronegative cohort members. A peripheral blood sample was provided by each donor, and peripheral blood mononuclear cells were used for TCR beta sequencing. The Qiagen DNeasy Blood Extraction Kit was used to extract genomic DNA from the blood cell samples. Remarks on this clone: Its antigen is still unknown. No base-level quality is on record; no much larger clone is a single base apart.

The receptor library was made with the immunoSEQ multiplex PCR assay. A mixture of 60 forward primers for TCR Vbeta segments and 13 reverse primers for TCR Jbeta segments was used in the multiplex PCR. The CDR3 region of rearranged TCR beta genes was amplified from genomic DNA by a multiplex PCR assay. The amplified TCR beta libraries were sequenced on the Illumina HiSeq System as 87-base-pair reads. As for the authors' bioinformatics: A later analysis counted about 82 million unique TCR beta chains across the 650 to 800 repertoires, and 10 million to 11 million of these chains were shared by at least two donors. Raw reads were error-corrected and collapsed into unique sequences by a nearest-neighbor algorithm in which closely related sequences were merged to remove PCR and sequencing errors. To assign V, D and J gene segments, CDR3 sequences were aligned to IMGT reference sequences. Each retained sequence needed at least a six-nucleotide match to both a V gene segment and a J gene segment. A rearrangement was called productive if the CDR3 had no stop codons and remained in frame with V and J, and every other rearrangement was called non-productive. CDR3 was defined according to IMGT convention as the region running from the second conserved V-encoded cysteine to the conserved J-encoded phenylalanine. Sequences without an unambiguous match to a single V gene segment were excluded from the earlier analysis of 450 to 650 of the donors. An earlier analysis of over 450 of the donors classified V segments as functional when productive rearrangements were above 56.7% and as segregating when the standard deviation between donors was above 5%. A statistical classification framework was built for diagnosing cytomegalovirus status from the catalog of TCR beta chain sequences. V and J gene assignment, in a later analysis, came from comparing TCR nucleotide sequences with IMGT/GENE-DB human TR gene sequences. In a later analysis, CDR3 sequences and most-parsimonious VDJ recombination scenarios were assigned using the TCRdist pipeline. In a later analysis, every TCR beta chain was defined by the combination of its CDR3 amino acid sequence and its V-gene family, and reads without a unique V-gene family were dropped. A later analysis removed over 500 highly shared, low-generation-probability nucleotide sequences to deal with suspected cross-contamination and a sequencing artifact. A later analysis calculated a clonal expansion index for each public chain from normalized within-repertoire ranks of inferred template counts. Generation probabilities in a later analysis came from a VDJ recombination model fitted to out-of-frame rearrangements, and those results were checked against IGoR. Hypergeometric tests were used in a later analysis to score TCR-TCR, TCR-HLA and TCR-CMV co-occurrence, with a repertoire-size bias correction applied to the TCR pairs. A later analysis estimated false discovery rates by permuting HLA or CMV assignments 20 times. In a later analysis, co-occurring TCRs were grouped using DBSCAN, with TCRdist sequence similarity added in when clustering inside HLA-allele-positive subsets. For co-occurrence clustering, repertoires with fewer than 30,000 or more than 120,000 public chains were excluded, along with 5 or 6 repertoires with anomalous nucleotide sharing. Held by TCRdb, this immuneACCESS table contains in-frame sequences only and omits some clones. Under half of the omission traces to an unresolved V gene where checked; the cause of the rest is unknown. The V and J calls and clone size were taken over from that table, and D and trimming were inferred from the DNA. Across this sample there are approximately 150,000 clones, with around three quarters seen only once. The ten largest clones add up to around 1.7% of the sample.

The CDR3 covers 15 residues, taking in both the cysteine and the phenylalanine. CDR3 DNA only is kept here, 45 bases in frame from base 1. The germline V gene sets CDR1 to MNHEY and CDR2 to SVGAGI. For this chain, trimming is 4 bases at the V end and 4 bases at the J end, and the number of junction bases without a gene match is 5. The sequence was obtained from a woman in her forties in good health and CMV-seronegative. The chain couples TRBV6-5 to TRBJ2-2; 8 central nucleotides agree with TRBD1. The sample consisted of PBMCs. The CDR3 region: CASSSDRVGTGELFF. The nucleotide sequence is TGTGCCAGCAGTTCGGACAGGGTAGGCACCGGGGAGCTGTTTTTT.